One sample yielded the 11 T cell receptor beta chains listed below, sequenced in a study of cytomegalovirus exposure and HLA in healthy donors. In the PCR, 60 Vbeta and 13 Jbeta primers were used. The method was immunoSEQ multiplex PCR; TCRdb's version includes in-frame clones alone and lacks a portion of them. The sample holds tens of thousands of clones. The sequencing input was PBMCs. These receptor sequences come from a young woman in good health and CMV-seronegative.

The rearrangement links TRBV5-6 to TRBJ2-7; 7 bases are shared with TRBD1. V lost 4 bases and J lost 2; bases outside the gene matches: 3. Germline V CDR1 and CDR2: SGHDT, YYEEEE. The CDR3 runs 13 residues. The CDR3 DNA sequence: TGTGCCAGCAGCCACAGGGGTACCTACGAGCAGTACTTC. The encoded protein is CASSHRGTYEQYF.

J is TRBJ1-2 and V is TRBV4-1; TRBD1 agrees at 10 bases. Trimming cost V 1 base and J 8 bases; bases outside gene matches: 4. The germline gives CDR1 MGHRA, CDR2 YSYEKL. The CDR3 has 14 amino acids. CDR3 amino acids: CASSQADRGHGYTF. In DNA form, the CDR3 reads TGCGCCAGCAGCCAAGCAGACAGGGGGCACGGCTACACCTTC.

This sequence joins TRBV7-2 and TRBJ2-3; 8 nucleotides align to TRBD2. CDR3 length: 15 residues. Germline lookup yields CDR1 SGHTA and CDR2 FQGNSA. V trimming: 2 bases; J trimming: 4 bases; junction bases outside the gene matches: 5. CDR3 sequence: CASSLNGRAADTQYF. The CDR3 nucleotides are TGTGCCAGCAGCTTAAACGGGAGGGCCGCAGATACGCAGTATTTT.

Here the CDR3 reads CASSERGYYEQYF. CDR3 coding DNA: TGTGCCAGCAGTGAAAGGGGGTATTACGAGCAGTACTTC. The chain uses TRBV6-1 and TRBJ2-7, with a weak D call TRBD1 (6 bases). V was shortened by 2 bases and J by 4 bases, with 9 bases between the two germline ends. CDR1 is MNHNS, CDR2 SASEGT, per germline. This CDR3 contains 13 residues.

The chain is built from TRBV30 and TRBJ1-1, with a tentative D call TRBD1 (5 bases). This CDR3 is 16 amino acids long. CDR1 GTSNPN and CDR2 SVGIG come from the germline V gene (reference sequence). Trimming took off 0 bases at V and 2 bases at J, with 16 bases between the two ends. CDR3 bases: TGTGCCTGGAGTGTATGGGGATCGCAGGGTAACACTGAAGCTTTCTTT. It encodes CAWSVWGSQGNTEAFF.

This rearrangement joins TRBV30 to TRBJ2-7, with D perhaps matching TRBD2 (6 bases). Germline CDR1 and CDR2: GTSNPN and SVGIG (reference sequence). Trimming pared 0 bases from V and 4 bases from J, leaving 13 bases between. The CDR3 totals 14 residues. The CDR3 DNA is TGTGCCTGGAGTGTACATGAGGAGGGGTACGAGCAGTACTTC. Protein: CAWSVHEEGYEQYF.

The V gene is TRBV6-1, the J gene TRBJ2-3; 9 bases agree with TRBD1. J was trimmed by 2 bases and V by 4 bases; bases with no gene match: 1. The CDR3 length is 14 residues. Germline loops: CDR1 MNHNS, CDR2 SASEGT. The DNA of the CDR3 is TGTGCCAGCAGTGGGACAGGGGACACAGATACGCAGTATTTT. This encodes CASSGTGDTDTQYF.

The chain has TRBV30 and TRBJ1-4; the match to TRBD1 covers 7 bases. Germline V CDR1 and CDR2: GTSNPN, SVGIG (reference sequence). With V trimmed by 0 bases and J by 7 bases, 5 bases remained unmatched. The CDR3 is 14 residues long. In DNA form, the CDR3 reads TGTGCCTGGAGTGTAGGGGGCGTGAGTGAAAAACTGTTTTTT. This encodes CAWSVGGVSEKLFF.

The chain links TRBV18 to TRBJ2-7; 9 nucleotides align to TRBD1. Germline CDR1 and CDR2: KGHSH and LQKENI. The V and J ends lost 3 bases and 3 bases, in that order; junction bases with no gene match: 3. The CDR3 spans 14 residues. The CDR3 spells CASSPGTGYYEQYF. The CDR3 nucleotides are TGTGCCAGCTCACCGGGGACAGGGTACTACGAGCAGTACTTC.

This chain uses TRBV5-4 with TRBJ2-1; 12 nucleotides align to TRBD2. With V trimmed by 4 bases and J by 4 bases, 3 bases remained unmatched. Germline V CDR1 and CDR2: SGHNT, YYREEE (reference sequence). The CDR3 contains 15 residues. The CDR3 loop reads CASSKTSGGYNEQFF. Here the CDR3 DNA reads TGTGCCAGCAGCAAGACTAGCGGGGGTTACAATGAGCAGTTCTTC. Based on the CDR3 plus reference TRBV5-4 and TRBJ2-1, the full variable domain is ETGVTQSPTHLIKTRGQQVTLRCSSQSGHNTVSWYQQALGQGPQFIFQYYREEENGRGNFPPRFSGLQFPNYSSELNVNALELDDSALYLCASSKTSGGYNEQFFGPGTRLTVL.

This chain uses TRBV7-8 with TRBJ1-1, with TRBD1 matching over 7 bases. V dropped 5 bases and J dropped 5; count of bases not matched to a gene: 5. This CDR3 comprises 13 residues. Germline CDR1 is SGHVS and CDR2 is FQNEAQ. The CDR3 nucleotides read TGTGCCAGCAGCCATACAGGGGATACTGAAGCTTTCTTT. This sequence encodes CASSHTGDTEAFF.